This T cell receptor beta chain was profiled in a study of T cells in women clearing cervical HPV infection. The V segment lost 4 bases and the J segment 3 bases; nucleotides outside the gene matches: 13. Germline V gene sequence: CDR1 SGHTA, CDR2 FQGTGA. This CDR3 comprises 18 residues. Genomic DNA, averaging approximately 1,100 ng per sample, yielded TCR beta CDR3 via immunoSEQ. The data were produced by immunoSEQ multiplex PCR, yet TCRdb's version contains in-frame clones alone and is incomplete. The repertoire table contains under 40,000 clones. Details on this clone: The observed sequence ends 3 residues before the CDR3 terminus, with the missing tail filled in from the germline J gene.

The clonotype originates from a woman between 18 and 70 years old with a cervical HPV16 infection that either progressed to CIN3+ or cleared (not recorded which). The chain couples TRBV7-3 to TRBJ2-2; 8 bases line up with TRBD2. What was sequenced was blood buffy coat. The CDR3 loop is CASSSQPGGPTDTGELFF. The part of the CDR3 DNA that was read is TGTGCCAGCAGCTCCCAACCGGGGGGGCCGACAGACACCGGGGAG.